This T cell receptor beta chain was observed in a study of cytomegalovirus exposure and HLA in healthy donors. Points from the study as a whole: Among TCR beta chains, those listed as cytomegalovirus-associated numbered about 150. Subsequent analysis showed first-cohort TCR clusters tending to co-occur in more than 90 validation repertoires. The dataset shows that most TCR sequences were rare, while some public TCRs occurred in many donors. In vitro experiments confirmed that three CMV-associated chains were specific for CMV antigens.

Produced via immunoSEQ multiplex PCR; TCRdb's table is partial and in-frame only. The sample shows 95,000 to 120,000 clones, 90% to 97% of them seen only once. Turning to this clone: Its matching antigen is unknown.

J was trimmed by 0 bases and V by 3 bases; bases with no gene match: 7. There are 17 residues in the CDR3. Germline CDR1 reads MDHEN; CDR2 reads SYDVKM. V and J are TRBV28 and TRBJ2-3; 9 bases map to TRBD1. This sequence originates from a woman aged 18-29 years in good health and CMV-seronegative. Sequenced input: PBMCs. CDR3 in DNA: TGTGCCAGCAGTTTTTTACAGGGGGCGATTAGCACAGATACGCAGTATTTT. This codes for CASSFLQGAISTDTQYF. The whole variable domain, remainder taken from reference TRBV28 and TRBJ2-3, is DVKVTQSSRYLVKRTGEKVFLECVQDMDHENMFWYRQDPGLGLRLIYFSYDVKMKEKGDIPEGYSVSREKKERFSLILESASTNQTSMYLCASSFLQGAISTDTQYFGPGTRLTVL.